A selection of T cell receptor beta chains follows, all from one sample in a study of OX40 agonist ivuxolimab in advanced cancers. Clones were sequenced by immunoSEQ multiplex PCR, and TCRdb holds only the in-frame ones, with some missing. This sample has approximately 79,000 clones, with approximately 86% found just once. The input for sequencing was CD4+ or CD8+ T cells sorted from blood, taken in a trial of the OX40 agonist ivuxolimab. These receptors all stem from an adult with an advanced solid tumor such as melanoma, head and neck, liver or kidney cancer. The CDR3 runs from the conserved cysteine through the conserved F or W. Each record gives: clone size, D gene, V gene, J gene, CDR3 protein, CDR3 DNA. A D gene is named only where the DNA matches it firmly. Clone size appears in some rows only: once, few, many, or a class for an expanded clone.

.,.,TRBV7-2,TRBJ1-1,CASSPNSRNTEAFF,TGTGCCAGCAGCCCTAACAGTAGGAACACTGAAGCTTTCTTT
.,TRBD1,TRBV5-1,TRBJ2-7,CASSAQGAGSYEQYF,TGCGCCAGCAGCGCACAGGGGGCAGGTTCCTACGAGCAGTACTTC
few,TRBD1,TRBV7-3,TRBJ2-1,CASSEGTGAYNEQFF,TGTGCCAGCAGCGAAGGGACAGGGGCATACAATGAGCAGTTCTTC
.,TRBD1,TRBV5-6,TRBJ1-1,CASSRSRGTEAFF,TGTGCCAGCAGCCGATCCAGGGGGACTGAAGCTTTCTTT
.,TRBD1,TRBV6-5,TRBJ1-2,CASTPRDSGRGGYTF,TGTGCCAGCACCCCACGGGACAGCGGTCGGGGTGGCTACACCTTC
.,.,TRBV2,TRBJ2-5,CASRQETQYF,TGTGCCAGCAGGCAAGAGACCCAGTACTTC
.,.,TRBV7-2,TRBJ2-5,CASSSRRTQETQYF,TGTGCCAGCAGCTCCCGGAGGACTCAAGAGACCCAGTACTTC
.,.,TRBV27,TRBJ2-1,CASSFHLQGYNEQFF,TGTGCCAGCAGTTTCCACCTTCAGGGGTACAATGAGCAGTTCTTC
.,TRBD1,TRBV18,TRBJ2-7,CASSPGTGLEQYF,TGTGCCAGCTCACCAGGGACAGGGCTCGAGCAGTACTTC
.,.,TRBV5-1,TRBJ2-3,CASTFGSAAVGTDTQYF,TGCGCCAGCACCTTCGGGAGCGCAGCAGTGGGTACAGATACGCAGTATTTT
.,.,TRBV5-1,TRBJ1-6,CASSLGGGYNSPLHF,TGCGCCAGCAGCTTGGGTGGGGGCTATAATTCACCCCTCCACTTT
many,.,TRBV5-4,TRBJ2-7,CASSQNRANEQYF,TGTGCCAGCAGCCAAAACAGGGCGAACGAGCAGTACTTC
few,TRBD1,TRBV19,TRBJ1-6,CASSARQGGNSPLHF,TGTGCCAGTAGTGCACGACAGGGAGGCAATTCACCCCTCCACTTT
.,.,TRBV6-1,TRBJ1-6,CASWASTGFNSPLHF,TGTGCCAGCTGGGCCAGCACAGGGTTTAATTCACCCCTCCACTTT
.,.,TRBV28,TRBJ2-5,CASVGLFETQYF,TGTGCCAGCGTAGGTTTATTTGAGACCCAGTACTTC
.,.,TRBV7-9,TRBJ2-3,CASSSLSQGTQYF,TGTGCCAGCAGCTCTCTATCCCAGGGGACGCAGTATTTT
.,.,TRBV28,TRBJ2-2,CASSSPDGRVGELFF,TGTGCCAGCAGTTCCCCGGACGGCAGGGTTGGGGAGCTGTTTTTT
.,TRBD1,TRBV29-1,TRBJ2-7,CSVDSGQGFYEQYF,TGCAGCGTTGACTCGGGACAGGGGTTCTACGAGCAGTACTTC
once,.,TRBV29-1,TRBJ2-3,CSVEGHEGDTQYF,TGCAGCGTCGAAGGACATGAGGGGGATACGCAGTATTTT
.,TRBD1,TRBV19,TRBJ1-2,CASTRGLPYGYTF,TGTGCCAGTACGAGGGGGCTCCCCTATGGCTACACCTTC
.,TRBD1,TRBV4-3,TRBJ1-3,CASSQDDRGEENTIYF,TGCGCCAGCAGCCAGGATGACAGGGGTGAGGAAAACACCATATATTTT
.,.,TRBV10-3,TRBJ2-1,CATIDREEQFF,TGTGCCACCATAGACCGGGAGGAGCAGTTCTTC
.,.,TRBV4-1,TRBJ2-1,CASSQTAGGHNEQFF,TGCGCCAGCAGCCAAACGGCCGGGGGGCACAATGAGCAGTTCTTC
.,TRBD1,TRBV5-5,TRBJ1-1,CASSSQGDTEAFF,TGTGCCAGCAGCTCACAGGGGGACACTGAAGCTTTCTTT
.,TRBD1,TRBV10-3,TRBJ1-4,CAISDSTGASNEKLFF,TGTGCCATCAGTGATTCGACAGGGGCCTCAAATGAAAAACTGTTTTTT
.,.,TRBV4-1,TRBJ2-6,CASSQETGAGANVLTF,TGCGCCAGCAGCCAAGAGACAGGAGCTGGGGCCAACGTCCTGACTTTC
.,.,TRBV30,TRBJ2-1,CAWSAGTYNEQFF,TGTGCCTGGAGTGCCGGGACCTACAATGAGCAGTTCTTC